This passage covers 8 T cell receptor beta chains from one sample sequenced in a study of T cell responses to AZD1222 COVID-19 vaccine. Sequencing was performed with immunoSEQ multiplex PCR; in TCRdb, only in-frame clones are kept and a portion is missing. The sample has 100,000 to 130,000 clones, roughly nine tenths seen once. This material consisted of peripheral blood, taken 28 days after the second AZD1222 dose. All receptors come from an adult who received the AZD1222 COVID-19 vaccine.

This clone was seen once. The chain combines TRBV6-1 with TRBJ1-1; 9 bases are a match to TRBD1. The trim removed 3 bases at V and 1 base at J, leaving 12 bases unmatched. The germline V gene encodes CDR1 MNHNS and CDR2 SASEGT. The CDR3 runs 18 residues. The CDR3 reads CASSDHRQGDNPNTEAFF. DNA for the CDR3: TGTGCCAGCAGTGACCATCGACAGGGGGATAATCCGAACACTGAAGCTTTCTTT.

The chain employs TRBV10-3 and TRBJ2-5; 11 bases line up with TRBD2. The CDR3 is 14 residues long. J lost 5 bases, V lost 6 bases, and 5 bases had no gene match. The germline CDR1 and CDR2 sequences are ENHRY and SYGVKD. CDR3 region: CAIRGPSGGETQYF. The CDR3 nucleotides read TGTGCCATCAGGGGTCCTAGCGGGGGGGAGACCCAGTACTTC.

The chain combines TRBV28 with TRBJ2-7, with a weak D call TRBD2 (6 bases). The ends were cut back, 2 bases at V and 0 bases at J, with 11 bases in the middle. CDR3 length: 15 residues. Germline V lookup: CDR1 MDHEN, CDR2 SYDVKM. CDR3 residues: CASSLIGGSSYEQYF. Written as DNA, the CDR3 is TGTGCCAGCAGTTTAATCGGGGGAAGCTCCTACGAGCAGTACTTC.

This rearrangement joins TRBV2 to TRBJ2-5; TRBD1 aligns across 9 bases. Germline V gives CDR1 SNHLY, CDR2 FYNNEI. The CDR3 covers 14 residues. Trimming at V came to 7 bases and at J to 4 bases, leaving 7 bases not matched to a gene. CDR3 nucleotides: TGTGCCAGCACCCGGGACAGGGTAGGAGAGACCCAGTACTTC. Its translation is CASTRDRVGETQYF.

This chain uses TRBV6-5 with TRBJ1-3, with D possibly matching TRBD1 (5 bases). The CDR3 has 14 amino acids. Germline lookup yields CDR1 MNHEY and CDR2 SVGAGI. V lost 6 bases, J lost 0 bases, and 9 bases lay in between. CDR3 sequence reads: CASRGDGSGNTIYF. The CDR3 nucleotides are TGTGCCAGCAGGGGGGACGGCTCTGGAAACACCATATATTTT.

The rearrangement uses TRBV9 and TRBJ1-6, with D possibly TRBD1 on 5 matching bases. This CDR3 is 16 amino acids long. Germline V gene sequence: CDR1 SGDLS, CDR2 YYNGEE. V lost 3 bases and J 0 bases, leaving 10 bases between the germline ends. The CDR3 coding sequence is TGTGCCAGCAGCGCTCAGGGAAGCTCCTATAATTCACCCCTCCACTTT. Its protein is CASSAQGSSYNSPLHF.

The chain employs TRBV19 and TRBJ2-7, with D possibly being TRBD1 (5 bases). V gave up 5 bases and J gave up 0 bases, with 17 bases separating them. CDR3 length: 16 amino acids. Germline assignment: CDR1 LNHDA and CDR2 SQIVND (reference sequence). The CDR3 region is CASSLQTVLSSYEQYF. The DNA of the CDR3 is TGTGCCAGTAGTCTTCAGACAGTCCTCAGCTCCTACGAGCAGTACTTC.

The rearrangement links TRBV5-1 to TRBJ1-1, with D perhaps TRBD1 (5 bases). The CDR3 runs 15 residues. V was cut by 2 bases and J by 11 bases, with 22 bases left in between. Germline CDR1 is SGHRS and CDR2 is YFSETQ. CDR3 sequence (DNA): TGCGCCAGCAGCTTAGTGGCCGGGACTCCCACGAGGGCTTTCTTT. Translation gives CASSLVAGTPTRAFF.